Listed below are T cell receptor beta chains from one sample, sequenced in a study of blood T cell repertoires in COVID-19. Assay used: immunoSEQ multiplex PCR; TCRdb lists only in-frame clones, some missing. The repertoire includes some 290,000 clones, roughly 86% of them detected once, and less than 4.5% sits in the top ten. The specimen sequenced was peripheral blood. The receptors derive from a man between 18 and 29 years old with active or convalescent COVID-19. CDR3s include the opening cysteine and the closing phenylalanine or tryptophan. The order of the fields is CDR3 protein, CDR3 DNA, J gene, V gene, D gene, clone size. D genes are given only for firm matches. A row's size may be missing; if present it is once, few, many or a size class.

CDR3 protein: CASSPTGVGQPQHF; CDR3 DNA: TGCGCCAGCAGCCCAACAGGGGTCGGTCAGCCCCAGCATTTT; J gene: TRBJ1-5; V gene: TRBV5-1; D gene: TRBD1; clone size: .
CDR3 protein: CASSPDRDQPQHF; CDR3 DNA: TGTGCCAGTAGCCCTGACAGGGATCAGCCCCAGCATTTT; J gene: TRBJ1-5; V gene: TRBV19; D gene: TRBD1; clone size: .
CDR3 protein: CASSIEGVGYQPQHF; CDR3 DNA: TGTGCCAGTAGTATTGAAGGGGTGGGGTATCAGCCCCAGCATTTT; J gene: TRBJ1-5; V gene: TRBV19; D gene: .; clone size: .
CDR3 protein: CASSLSGRNSPLHF; CDR3 DNA: TGTGCCAGCAGCCTGTCGGGGAGGAATTCACCCCTCCACTTT; J gene: TRBJ1-6; V gene: TRBV11-2; D gene: .; clone size: .
CDR3 protein: CASSQDLVRGSYNEQFF; CDR3 DNA: TGTGCCAGCAGCCAAGATCTTGTGAGGGGGTCCTACAATGAGCAGTTCTTC; J gene: TRBJ2-1; V gene: TRBV14; D gene: .; clone size: .
CDR3 protein: CASSSRGTQDPIQYF; CDR3 DNA: TGTGCCAGCAGCTCACGAGGGACTCAGGACCCCATTCAGTACTTC; J gene: TRBJ2-4; V gene: TRBV7-2; D gene: .; clone size: .
CDR3 protein: CASSVASGTDFGTQYF; CDR3 DNA: TGTGCCAGCAGCGTAGCATCCGGGACAGACTTTGGGACCCAGTACTTC; J gene: TRBJ2-5; V gene: TRBV9; D gene: TRBD1; clone size: few
CDR3 protein: CASSFLSGSGTDTQYF; CDR3 DNA: TGTGCCAGCAGCTTCCTTTCCGGGTCGGGCACAGATACGCAGTATTTT; J gene: TRBJ2-3; V gene: TRBV11-2; D gene: .; clone size: .
CDR3 protein: CASREGWGNQPQHF; CDR3 DNA: TGTGCCAGTAGGGAGGGTTGGGGAAATCAGCCCCAGCATTTT; J gene: TRBJ1-5; V gene: TRBV19; D gene: .; clone size: .
CDR3 protein: CASSRGTAPDNQPQHF; CDR3 DNA: TGTGCCAGCAGCCGCGGGACAGCCCCTGACAATCAGCCCCAGCATTTT; J gene: TRBJ1-5; V gene: TRBV27; D gene: TRBD1; clone size: .
CDR3 protein: CASSHPDTANYGYTF; CDR3 DNA: TGTGCCAGCAGCCACCCGGACACCGCTAACTATGGCTACACCTTC; J gene: TRBJ1-2; V gene: TRBV3-1/TRBV3-2; D gene: .; clone size: once
CDR3 protein: CASSGGQGAINGYTF; CDR3 DNA: TGTGCCAGCAGTGGGGGACAGGGGGCGATTAATGGCTACACCTTC; J gene: TRBJ1-2; V gene: TRBV27; D gene: TRBD1; clone size: .
CDR3 protein: CASSLALSYEQYF; CDR3 DNA: TGTGCCAGCAGCTTGGCCTTGTCCTACGAGCAGTACTTC; J gene: TRBJ2-7; V gene: TRBV5-6; D gene: .; clone size: .
CDR3 protein: CASSIPGRGENQPQHF; CDR3 DNA: TGTGCCAGTAGTATCCCCGGGCGGGGGGAGAATCAGCCCCAGCATTTT; J gene: TRBJ1-5; V gene: TRBV19; D gene: .; clone size: .
CDR3 protein: CASSPRGQGTGELFF; CDR3 DNA: TGTGCCAGCAGCCCCCGGGGACAGGGGACCGGGGAGCTGTTTTTT; J gene: TRBJ2-2; V gene: TRBV3-1/TRBV3-2; D gene: TRBD1; clone size: .
CDR3 protein: CASSLGGALNTEAFF; CDR3 DNA: TGTGCCAGCAGCTTAGGCGGGGCCTTGAACACTGAAGCTTTCTTT; J gene: TRBJ1-1; V gene: TRBV7-9; D gene: .; clone size: .
CDR3 protein: CASSERDRTYEQYF; CDR3 DNA: TGTGCCAGCAGTGAACGGGACAGGACCTACGAGCAGTACTTC; J gene: TRBJ2-7; V gene: TRBV2; D gene: TRBD1; clone size: .
CDR3 protein: CASSDGLAGGPGNEQYF; CDR3 DNA: TGTGCCAGCAGTGACGGACTAGCGGGAGGGCCGGGGAACGAGCAGTACTTC; J gene: TRBJ2-7; V gene: TRBV6-1; D gene: TRBD2; clone size: .
CDR3 protein: CASSSVYGYTF; CDR3 DNA: TGTGCCAGCAGCTCTGTGTATGGCTACACCTTC; J gene: TRBJ1-2; V gene: TRBV9; D gene: .; clone size: once
CDR3 protein: CASSQGTGELFF; CDR3 DNA: TGTGCCAGCAGCCAGGGGACCGGGGAGCTGTTTTTT; J gene: TRBJ2-2; V gene: TRBV13; D gene: .; clone size: once
CDR3 protein: CASTPLGTKEGQPQHF; CDR3 DNA: TGTGCCAGCACCCCGCTCGGGACTAAGGAAGGTCAGCCCCAGCATTTT; J gene: TRBJ1-5; V gene: TRBV2; D gene: .; clone size: .
CDR3 protein: CASRLAGGRDTQYF; CDR3 DNA: TGTGCCAGTAGACTAGCGGGAGGTCGGGATACGCAGTATTTT; J gene: TRBJ2-3; V gene: TRBV19; D gene: TRBD2; clone size: .
CDR3 protein: CASSQEGLPKEAFF; CDR3 DNA: TGTGCCAGCAGCCAAGAGGGACTGCCTAAGGAAGCTTTCTTT; J gene: TRBJ1-1; V gene: TRBV7-2; D gene: .; clone size: few
CDR3 protein: CASSAGTSGSTDTQYF; CDR3 DNA: TGCGCCAGCAGCGCGGGGACTAGCGGGAGCACAGATACGCAGTATTTT; J gene: TRBJ2-3; V gene: TRBV5-1; D gene: TRBD2; clone size: .
CDR3 protein: CSVRTAGLVETQYF; CDR3 DNA: TGCAGCGTGCGGACCGCGGGACTGGTAGAGACCCAGTACTTC; J gene: TRBJ2-5; V gene: TRBV29-1; D gene: .; clone size: once
CDR3 protein: CASSVAGGTGNFLYGYTF; CDR3 DNA: TGTGCCAGCAGCGTCGCTGGGGGGACAGGGAACTTCCTCTATGGCTACACCTTC; J gene: TRBJ1-2; V gene: TRBV9; D gene: TRBD1; clone size: .
CDR3 protein: CASRLGGAGGTHYEQYF; CDR3 DNA: TGTGCCAGCAGGCTCGGCGGAGCGGGAGGAACGCACTACGAGCAGTACTTC; J gene: TRBJ2-7; V gene: TRBV7-2; D gene: TRBD2; clone size: .
CDR3 protein: CASSEGEPYGYTF; CDR3 DNA: TGTGCCAGCAGTGAAGGTGAGCCATATGGCTACACCTTC; J gene: TRBJ1-2; V gene: TRBV6-1; D gene: .; clone size: few
CDR3 protein: CASSQGTGGGFF; CDR3 DNA: TGTGCCAGCAGCCAAGGAACAGGGGGCGGGTTCTTC; J gene: TRBJ2-1; V gene: TRBV3-1/TRBV3-2; D gene: TRBD1; clone size: once
CDR3 protein: CASSLDIRAGANVLTF; CDR3 DNA: TGCGCCAGCAGCTTGGATATACGGGCTGGGGCCAACGTCCTGACTTTC; J gene: TRBJ2-6; V gene: TRBV5-1; D gene: .; clone size: .
CDR3 protein: CASSAGEYEQYF; CDR3 DNA: TGTGCCAGCAGCGCGGGAGAATACGAGCAGTACTTC; J gene: TRBJ2-7; V gene: TRBV11-3; D gene: TRBD2; clone size: once
CDR3 protein: CATSVQGGVADTQYF; CDR3 DNA: TGTGCCACCAGTGTACAGGGCGGTGTAGCAGATACGCAGTATTTT; J gene: TRBJ2-3; V gene: TRBV24-1; D gene: .; clone size: .
CDR3 protein: CASSFQGLGYTF; CDR3 DNA: TGTGCCAGCAGCTTCCAGGGACTTGGCTACACCTTC; J gene: TRBJ1-2; V gene: TRBV7-9; D gene: .; clone size: .
CDR3 protein: CASSYDPPGSGNTIYF; CDR3 DNA: TGTGCCAGCAGCTACGACCCGCCAGGCTCTGGAAACACCATATATTTT; J gene: TRBJ1-3; V gene: TRBV7-9; D gene: .; clone size: .
CDR3 protein: CASSLRGLRLSEQYF; CDR3 DNA: TGCGCCAGCAGCTTGCGAGGGTTAAGGTTATCCGAGCAGTACTTC; J gene: TRBJ2-7; V gene: TRBV5-1; D gene: .; clone size: .
CDR3 protein: CASSVAPLSPLHF; CDR3 DNA: TGTGCCAGCAGCGTAGCACCACTTTCACCCCTCCACTTT; J gene: TRBJ1-6; V gene: TRBV9; D gene: .; clone size: .
CDR3 protein: CASSQMSGRAGEQFF; CDR3 DNA: TGTGCCAGCAGCCAGATGAGCGGGAGGGCTGGGGAGCAGTTCTTC; J gene: TRBJ2-1; V gene: TRBV3-1/TRBV3-2; D gene: TRBD2; clone size: .
CDR3 protein: CASTSRQGYSEEAFF; CDR3 DNA: TGCGCCAGCACCTCCCGACAGGGATATTCCGAAGAGGCTTTCTTT; J gene: TRBJ1-1; V gene: TRBV5-1; D gene: TRBD1; clone size: once
CDR3 protein: CASSLGGNTQETQYF; CDR3 DNA: TGTGCCAGCAGCTTGGGCGGGAACACCCAAGAGACCCAGTACTTC; J gene: TRBJ2-5; V gene: TRBV5-4; D gene: .; clone size: .
CDR3 protein: CASSVGQGAGELFF; CDR3 DNA: TGTGCCAGCAGCGTAGGACAGGGGGCCGGGGAGCTGTTTTTT; J gene: TRBJ2-2; V gene: TRBV9; D gene: TRBD1; clone size: .
CDR3 protein: CASTSSGRTEAFF; CDR3 DNA: TGTGCCAGCACCTCGTCAGGGCGGACTGAAGCTTTCTTT; J gene: TRBJ1-1; V gene: TRBV19; D gene: .; clone size: .
CDR3 protein: CASSVAGTRVTGELFF; CDR3 DNA: TGTGCCAGCAGTGTAGCGGGGACTAGAGTTACCGGGGAGCTGTTTTTT; J gene: TRBJ2-2; V gene: TRBV2; D gene: TRBD2; clone size: .
CDR3 protein: CASSASPDQPQHF; CDR3 DNA: TGTGCCAGCAGCGCGAGCCCTGATCAGCCCCAGCATTTT; J gene: TRBJ1-5; V gene: TRBV7-2; D gene: .; clone size: .
CDR3 protein: CASSIVFSGGANSGELFF; CDR3 DNA: TGTGCCAGTAGTATAGTTTTCTCAGGGGGAGCGAACTCCGGGGAGCTGTTTTTT; J gene: TRBJ2-2; V gene: TRBV19; D gene: TRBD1; clone size: many
CDR3 protein: CASSFIKGVVAGDGGPYF; CDR3 DNA: TGTGCCAGCAGCTTCATTAAAGGGGTAGTAGCGGGTGACGGAGGGCCGTATTTT; J gene: TRBJ2-3; V gene: TRBV7-2; D gene: TRBD2; clone size: .
CDR3 protein: CASSASGVGGNEQFF; CDR3 DNA: TGTGCCAGCAGCGCTAGCGGGGTGGGGGGTAATGAGCAGTTCTTC; J gene: TRBJ2-1; V gene: TRBV9; D gene: TRBD2; clone size: .